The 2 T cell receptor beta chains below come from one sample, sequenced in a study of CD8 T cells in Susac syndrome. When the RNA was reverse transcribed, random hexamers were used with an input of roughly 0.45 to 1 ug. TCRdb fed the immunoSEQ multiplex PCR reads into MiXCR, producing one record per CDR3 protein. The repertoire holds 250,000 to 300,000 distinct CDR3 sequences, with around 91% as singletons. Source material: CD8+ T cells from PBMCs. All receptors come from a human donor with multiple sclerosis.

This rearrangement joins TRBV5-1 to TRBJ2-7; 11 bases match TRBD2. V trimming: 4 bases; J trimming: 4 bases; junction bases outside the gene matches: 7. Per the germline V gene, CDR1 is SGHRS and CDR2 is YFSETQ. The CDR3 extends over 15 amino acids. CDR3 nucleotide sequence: TGCGCCAGCAGCCACCCACTAGCGGGGGAATACGAGCAGTACTTC. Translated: CASSHPLAGEYEQYF.

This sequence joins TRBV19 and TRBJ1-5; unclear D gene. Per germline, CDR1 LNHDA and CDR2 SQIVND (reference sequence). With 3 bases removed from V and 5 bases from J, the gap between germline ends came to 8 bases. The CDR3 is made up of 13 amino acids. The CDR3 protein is CASSIRNHQPQHF. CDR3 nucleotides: TGTGCCAGTAGTATTCGTAACCATCAGCCCCAGCATTTT.